Presented here are 26 T cell receptor beta chains from one specimen sequenced in a study of spatial heterogeneity in lung cancer (dated by TCRdb to the late 2010s). The library was generated by 5' RACE. The data were produced on a NextSeq 500. The public reads were reprocessed in TCRdb via fastp at Q25 and MiXCR, keeping in-frame beta chains. Entries that share a CDR3 protein sequence are merged under the most common genes and DNA. This sample has around 24,000 distinct CDR3 sequences in its table, and under 8% of those were observed once. The ten largest clones capture 13% to 15% of the sample. The intended sense of this specimen's time point label: sample taken at primary tumor resection. Whole RNA extracted from tumor and nontumor lung tissue, or from cryopreserved PBMC samples, was used for TCR sequencing without cell sorting. Sample: PBMCs, taken at surgery. These receptors all come from a male donor with early-stage non-small cell lung cancer.

In its sample, this clonotype was seen a few times. The V gene is TRBV6-6, the J gene TRBJ2-6; TRBD1 or TRBD2 may be the D gene (5 bases each). Germline lookup yields CDR1 MNHNY and CDR2 SVGAGI (reference sequence). The CDR3 sequence is 18 residues long. V gave up 2 bases and J gave up 0 bases, with 14 bases separating them. The CDR3 here is CASSYPGTVGSGANVLTF. CDR3 sequence (DNA): TGTGCCAGCAGTTACCCGGGGACGGTTGGCTCTGGGGCCAACGTCCTGACTTTC.

This clonotype was seen repeatedly, ten times or more. The V call is TRBV7-8, the J call TRBJ2-4; D ambiguous. The CDR3 covers 13 residues. Deletions cut 2 bases from V and 2 bases from J, with 4 bases between. In germline, CDR1 is SGHVS, CDR2 FQNEAQ. CDR3 DNA: TGTGCCAGCAGCTTAAGTACCAAAAACATTCAGTACTTC. It yields the protein CASSLSTKNIQYF.

In its sample, this clonotype was seen many times. The rearrangement joins TRBV20-1 to TRBJ1-6; D is undetermined. V lost 3 bases, J lost 9 bases, and 9 bases lay in between. The CDR3 sequence is 12 residues long. The germline V gene encodes CDR1 DFQATT and CDR2 SNEGSKA (reference sequence). The CDR3 sequence: CSASGGISPLHF. The CDR3 coding sequence is TGCAGTGCTAGTGGAGGGATTTCACCCCTCCACTTT.

This clonotype has a count of ten or more. The chain links TRBV7-2 to TRBJ2-7; a possible D gene is TRBD1 (7 bases). CDR1 SGHTA and CDR2 FQGNSA come from the germline V gene. The V end lost 5 bases, the J end lost 4 bases, and 15 bases lay between the germline ends. This CDR3 contains 14 residues. The CDR3 nucleotides read TGTGCCAGCAGCCCGGACAGGAGGGCGTACGAGCAGTACGTC. Encoded protein: CASSPDRRAYEQYV.

The CDR3 nucleotides read TGTGCTAGTGGTCGGGGGGAGACCCAGACAGATACGCAGTATTTT. Residues: CASGRGETQTDTQYF. The chain has TRBV12-5 and TRBJ2-3; 7 bases line up with TRBD2. J was trimmed by 3 bases and V by 5 bases; bases with no gene match: 8. The CDR3 consists of 15 residues. Germline-derived CDR1 and CDR2 are LGHNT and FRNRAP.

This chain connects TRBV7-9 to TRBJ2-1; tentatively, D is TRBD1 (6 bases). This CDR3 contains 15 residues. CDR1 and CDR2 (germline): SEHNR, FQNEAQ (reference sequence). The V gene lost 5 bases and the J gene lost 6 bases, with 17 bases spanning the gap. CDR3: CASSPQGLTINEQFF. The CDR3 DNA reads as TGTGCCAGCAGCCCACAGGGTTTGACAATCAATGAGCAGTTCTTC.

This clonotype was picked up many times. The gene calls are TRBV4-2 and TRBJ1-5; D call uncertain. Germline values: CDR1 LGHNA, CDR2 YNFKEQ. The CDR3 is 16 amino acids. Trimming pared 0 bases from V and 0 bases from J, leaving 9 bases between. The CDR3 DNA sequence: TGTGCCAGCAGCCAAGATGCGGCATATAGCAATCAGCCCCAGCATTTT. This codes for CASSQDAAYSNQPQHF.

This clonotype came up many times. The chain has TRBV5-1 and TRBJ2-1, with D possibly being TRBD2 (6 bases). Looked up from germline, CDR1 is SGHRS and CDR2 is YFSETQ. Trimming pared 3 bases from V and 4 bases from J, leaving 14 bases between. The CDR3 runs to 15 residues. The CDR3 loop is CASSSRQTSYNEQFF. The CDR3 nucleotides are TGCGCCAGCAGCTCCCGGCAGACTAGTTACAATGAGCAGTTCTTC.

This clonotype was detected many times. CDR3 sequence reads: CASRGTANEKLFF. In DNA, the CDR3 is TGTGCCAGCAGGGGGACAGCTAATGAAAAACTGTTTTTT. This sequence joins TRBV28 and TRBJ1-4, with 7 bases identical to TRBD1. The V segment lost 6 bases and the J segment 3 bases; nucleotides outside the gene matches: 1. The germline V gene has CDR1 MDHEN and CDR2 SYDVKM. This CDR3 has 13 amino acids.

This clonotype was counted between two and nine times. The CDR3 sequence is CASSLGRQHEQFF. DNA for the CDR3: TGTGCCAGCAGCTTAGGTAGACAACATGAGCAGTTCTTC. The chain recombines TRBV7-8 with TRBJ2-1; D call uncertain. CDR3 length: 13 amino acids. CDR1 and CDR2 from the germline V gene are SGHVS and FQNEAQ. Trimming shortened V by 1 base and J by 8 bases, and 9 bases separated the two germline ends.

This clonotype has just a few counts. This sequence joins TRBV18 and TRBJ1-6; D uncertain. V lost 3 bases to trimming and J lost 7 bases, with 7 bases between them. The CDR3 extends over 13 amino acids. Germline CDR1 is KGHSH and CDR2 is LQKENI. CDR3 sequence: CASSPSTNSPLHF. DNA of the CDR3: TGTGCCAGCTCACCTTCGACGAATTCACCCCTCCACTTT.

This clonotype came up once. The chain employs TRBV28 and TRBJ2-5; D gene uncertain. The CDR3 is 12 residues long. Germline CDR1 reads MDHEN; CDR2 reads SYDVKM. V lost 8 bases and J lost 5, with 12 bases in between. As DNA, the CDR3 is TGTGCCAGCCGATCTTCGACGGAGACCCAGTACTTC. Amino acids: CASRSSTETQYF.

This clonotype showed up many times. This rearrangement joins TRBV10-3 to TRBJ1-5, with D possibly being TRBD1 (6 bases). The CDR3 covers 15 residues. CDR1 is ENHRY, CDR2 SYGVKD, per germline. V dropped 4 bases and J dropped 1 base, with 11 bases sitting between them. CDR3: CAISGTVNSNQPQHF. In nucleotides, the CDR3 is TGTGCCATCAGTGGGACAGTTAACAGCAATCAGCCCCAGCATTTT.

The sample holds many counts of this clonotype. This rearrangement joins TRBV4-1 to TRBJ1-5; the D gene is possibly TRBD1 (6 bases). CDR3 length: 17 residues. Germline V gives CDR1 MGHRA, CDR2 YSYEKL. V lost 3 bases and J 4 bases, leaving 19 bases between the germline ends. The CDR3 loop reads CASSHPGQPIGNQPQHF. The CDR3, as DNA: TGCGCCAGCAGCCACCCCGGACAGCCGATAGGAAATCAGCCCCAGCATTTT.

CDR3 sequence reads: CASSPGTENIQYF. Written as DNA, the CDR3 is TGTGCCAGCAGCCCTGGGACAGAAAACATTCAGTACTTC. J is TRBJ2-4 and V is TRBV5-6, with TRBD1 identical over 7 bases. The ends lost 4 bases at V and 5 bases at J; junction bases unmatched: 3. CDR1 is SGHDT and CDR2 is YYEEEE in the germline V gene. The CDR3 has 13 amino acids.

The table lists this clonotype with many counts. In DNA form, the CDR3 reads TGTGCCAGCAGTTTGGGACCCACGAACACTGAAGCTTTCTTT. Translating it yields CASSLGPTNTEAFF. V is TRBV12-3 or TRBV12-4 and J is TRBJ1-1, with a weak D call TRBD1 (5 bases). The CDR3 runs to 14 residues. The ends were cut back, 3 bases at V and 1 base at J, with 9 bases in the middle.

Comment on this clonotype: This may come from a read error, since a much larger clone is one base off. The rearrangement joins TRBV20-1 to TRBJ2-7; 8 positions agree with TRBD1. This CDR3 is built from 13 residues. With 6 bases clipped from V and 4 bases from J, the junction kept 8 bases outside the gene matches. Germline CDR1 is DFQATT and CDR2 is SNEGSKA (reference sequence). The CDR3 DNA is TGCAGTGCCTCCGGACAGGGCGGGTACGAGCAGTACTTC. Its translation: CSASGQGGYEQYF.

This clonotype was seen many times. The chain uses TRBV12-3 or TRBV12-4 and TRBJ2-7, with D possibly being TRBD1 (6 bases). This CDR3 is built from 14 residues. The V gene lost 6 bases and the J gene lost 4 bases, with 16 bases spanning the gap. The CDR3 loop reads CASSVGPQGYEQYF. CDR3 coding DNA: TGTGCCAGCAGCGTGGGCCCGCAGGGGTACGAGCAGTACTTC.

Relative to its sample, this clonotype is large. The chain employs TRBV2 and TRBJ2-3; D is undetermined. In germline, CDR1 is SNHLY, CDR2 FYNNEI. This CDR3 comprises 12 residues. V was cut by 4 bases and J by 1 base, with 3 bases left in between. CDR3 in DNA: TGTGCCAGCAGTGGGGGCACAGATACGCAGTATTTT. Translation gives CASSGGTDTQYF.

At least ten counts were recorded for this clonotype. V and J are TRBV30 and TRBJ1-6, with a possible D match to TRBD1 (6 bases). V shed 4 bases and J shed 10 bases, with 11 bases lying between them. The CDR3 has 12 amino acids. Germline V CDR1 and CDR2: GTSNPN, SVGIG (reference sequence). The CDR3 DNA reads TGTGCCTGGACACAGGGAAACTCACCCCTCCACTTT. Its protein is CAWTQGNSPLHF.

This clonotype was observed many times. One end of the junction is discordant with germline, which a read error may explain. The V call is TRBV2, the J call TRBJ2-5, with 9 bases that match TRBD2. CDR1 and CDR2 from the germline V gene are SNHLY and FYNNEI. CDR3 length equals 12 residues. The CDR3 nucleotides are TGTGCCAGCAGGGATAGCGGGAGATCGTGGGACTTC. Translating gives CASRDSGRSWDF.

In its sample, this clonotype was seen many times. The chain recombines TRBV20-1 with TRBJ1-4, with 10 bases lining up with TRBD1. The junction had 11 bases not matched to a gene; V was cut back by 3 bases and J by 10 bases. Germline CDR1 is DFQATT and CDR2 is SNEGSKA (reference sequence). The CDR3 runs to 15 residues. The CDR3 sequence: CSASVPGQGNRKLFF. CDR3 coding DNA: TGCAGTGCTAGCGTACCGGGACAGGGGAATCGAAAACTGTTTTTT.

This chain links TRBV20-1 with TRBJ1-5; D remains unclear. CDR3 length equals 13 residues. Germline loops: CDR1 DFQATT, CDR2 SNEGSKA (reference sequence). V was pared by 3 bases and J by 9 bases, with 15 bases between. This chain's CDR3 is CSARGLGRSPQHF. The CDR3 DNA follows: TGCAGTGCTAGGGGTCTAGGTCGATCGCCCCAGCATTTT.

V usage is TRBV4-2 and J usage is TRBJ2-1; the D gene is possibly TRBD2 (6 bases). The CDR3 loop spans 17 amino acids. V was cut by 4 bases and J by 0 bases, with 16 bases left in between. The germline V gene encodes CDR1 LGHNA and CDR2 YNFKEQ. CDR3 protein: CASSRYLAQSSYNEQFF. CDR3 DNA sequence: TGTGCCAGCAGCCGATATCTAGCGCAGAGCTCCTACAATGAGCAGTTCTTC.

The rearrangement uses TRBV20-1 and TRBJ2-7; D not resolved. V was trimmed by 1 base and J by 6 bases, leaving 13 bases between them. Germline-derived CDR1 and CDR2 are DFQATT and SNEGSKA (reference sequence). The CDR3 runs to 13 residues. The chain's CDR3 is CSARGHPGGEQYF. The CDR3 bases are TGCAGTGCTAGAGGACATCCCGGCGGCGAGCAGTACTTC.

This clonotype was found a few times. The junction does not match germline at one end; this may be a read error. The chain combines TRBV10-3 with TRBJ1-1; 7 bases fit TRBD1. CDR1 ENHRY and CDR2 SYGVKD come from the germline V gene. The CDR3 is made up of 14 amino acids. CDR3 in amino acids: CAITETGKGTEAFF. The DNA for the CDR3 is TGTGCCATCACTGAGACAGGGAAAGGGACTGAAGCTTTCTTT.